What follows are 12 T cell receptor beta chains derived from one specimen sequenced in a study of OX40 agonist ivuxolimab in advanced cancers. Assay used: immunoSEQ multiplex PCR; TCRdb lists only in-frame clones, some missing. The sample carries around 80,000 clones, roughly 84% recorded once. Sequencing used CD4+ or CD8+ T cells sorted from blood, obtained in a trial of the OX40 agonist ivuxolimab. The receptors stem from an adult with an advanced solid tumor such as melanoma, head and neck, liver or kidney cancer.

The V call is TRBV10-3, the J call TRBJ1-5; weak D call: TRBD1 (6 bases). The CDR3 loop spans 14 amino acids. Trimming pared 2 bases from V and 5 bases from J, leaving 10 bases between. From germline, CDR1 is ENHRY and CDR2 SYGVKD. In DNA, the CDR3 is TGTGCCATCAGTGAGAGGGCAGGGGATCAGCCCCAGCATTTT. This gives the protein CAISERAGDQPQHF.

This chain uses TRBV5-4 with TRBJ2-7; D is perhaps TRBD1 or TRBD2 (5 bases each). The CDR3 totals 14 residues. The germline CDR1 and CDR2 sequences are SGHNT and YYREEE (reference sequence). V was trimmed by 0 bases and J by 2 bases, leaving 9 bases between them. The CDR3 loop reads CASSLGDGAYEQYF. The CDR3 coding sequence is TGTGCCAGCAGCTTGGGGGACGGAGCCTACGAGCAGTACTTC.

The gene calls are TRBV6-6 and TRBJ2-5; 7 nucleotides align to TRBD1. The CDR3 has 14 amino acids. J was trimmed by 1 base and V by 6 bases; bases with no gene match: 5. The V gene's germline CDR1 is MNHNY and CDR2 SVGAGI (reference sequence). The CDR3 is CASSLGTAQETQYF. The CDR3 DNA is TGTGCCAGCAGCCTCGGGACAGCCCAAGAGACCCAGTACTTC.

The chain is built from TRBV11-2 and TRBJ2-1, with 10 bases aligning to TRBD2. CDR1 is SGHAT and CDR2 is FQNNGV in the germline V gene. The CDR3 length is 15 residues. With V trimmed by 6 bases and J by 2 bases, 4 bases remained unmatched. CDR3 loop: CASRLLAGAYNEQFF. The CDR3 DNA follows: TGTGCCAGCAGGCTGCTAGCGGGAGCCTACAATGAGCAGTTCTTC. The entire variable domain, with the rest obtained from reference TRBV11-2 and TRBJ2-1, is as follows: EAGVAQSPRYKIIEKRQSVAFWCNPISGHATLYWYQQILGQGPKLLIQFQNNGVVDDSQLPKDRFSAERLKGVDSTLKIQPAKLEDSAVYLCASRLLAGAYNEQFFGPGTRLTVL.

V usage is TRBV18 and J usage is TRBJ2-2; D not certain. CDR1 and CDR2 from the germline V gene are KGHSH and LQKENI. The CDR3 runs to 14 residues. V was pared by 3 bases and J by 1 base, with 6 bases between. The CDR3 region is CASSPNRNTGELFF. The DNA of the CDR3 is TGTGCCAGCTCACCCAACAGGAACACCGGGGAGCTGTTTTTT.

The V call is TRBV6-1, the J call TRBJ2-7, with 7 bases matching TRBD2. The CDR3 covers 15 residues. The germline gives CDR1 MNHNS, CDR2 SASEGT. V was pared by 2 bases and J by 6 bases, with 10 bases of the junction left unmatched. The CDR3 spells CASSERWGGVGEQYV. For the CDR3, the DNA is TGTGCCAGCAGTGAAAGATGGGGGGGTGTGGGCGAGCAGTACGTC.

The rearrangement joins TRBV28 to TRBJ2-6; D gene uncertain. The CDR3 is 15 residues long. Germline loops: CDR1 MDHEN, CDR2 SYDVKM. V dropped 6 bases and J dropped 1 base, with 10 bases sitting between them. The CDR3 nucleotides are TGTGCCAGCAGAAGACCCAATTCTGGGGCCAACGTCCTGACTTTC. Translating it yields CASRRPNSGANVLTF.

This chain links TRBV7-8 with TRBJ1-2; the D gene is possibly TRBD1 (5 bases). Trimming shortened V by 3 bases and J by 5 bases, and 13 bases separated the two germline ends. Germline CDR1 reads SGHVS; CDR2 reads FQNEAQ. This CDR3 spans 14 amino acids. The CDR3: CASSLGQPTYGYTF. The CDR3 nucleotides read TGTGCCAGCAGCTTGGGGCAGCCCACATATGGCTACACCTTC.

The rearrangement joins TRBV19 to TRBJ2-3, with TRBD2 matching over 9 bases. Germline V lookup: CDR1 LNHDA, CDR2 SQIVND (reference sequence). V was pared by 4 bases and J by 1 base, with 6 bases of the junction left unmatched. The CDR3 has 16 residues. CDR3 sequence: CASSRGLASRTDTQYF. CDR3 DNA: TGTGCCAGTAGTAGAGGACTAGCGTCACGCACAGATACGCAGTATTTT.

V gene TRBV6-1 combines with J gene TRBJ1-2, with D possibly TRBD1 on 5 matching bases. Germline CDR1 is MNHNS and CDR2 is SASEGT. V was clipped by 3 bases and J by 8 bases, with 10 bases between them. This CDR3 region has 12 residues. CDR3 nucleotides: TGTGCCAGCAGTGAGAGAGGGGACGGCTACACCTTC. This translates into CASSERGDGYTF.

The genes are TRBV7-3 and TRBJ2-5, with a possible D match to TRBD2 (6 bases). V lost 1 base, J lost 5 bases, and 14 bases lay in between. The CDR3 has 15 residues. Germline values: CDR1 SGHTA, CDR2 FQGTGA. CDR3 DNA sequence: TGTGCCAGCAGCTTAATGAGCGGGCCTCGTGAGACCCAGTACTTC. It yields the protein CASSLMSGPRETQYF.

The genes are TRBV9 and TRBJ2-1, with 10 nucleotides matching TRBD2. This CDR3 has 19 residues. The J segment lost 0 bases and the V segment lost 0 bases, leaving 9 bases of the junction unmatched. Germline CDR1 is SGDLS and CDR2 is YYNGEE. This CDR3 reads CASSVAWTSGISSYNEQFF. For the CDR3, the DNA is TGTGCCAGCAGCGTAGCTTGGACTAGCGGCATCAGCTCCTACAATGAGCAGTTCTTC.